This TCR beta chain was sequenced during a study of blood T cell repertoires in COVID-19. Study information: The United States, Italy and Spain provided the acute and convalescent COVID-19 samples.

The method was immunoSEQ multiplex PCR; TCRdb's version includes in-frame clones alone and lacks a portion of them. Counted here are under 350,000 clones, 80% to 90% occurring once; the ten biggest clones make up roughly 9.6%. This TCR was sampled from a woman in her 70s with acute or convalescent COVID-19. Sample: peripheral blood.

The CDR3 here is CATSRGNSHQPQHF. CDR3 in DNA: TGTGCCACCAGCAGAGGTAACAGCCATCAGCCCCAGCATTTT. The chain couples TRBV15 to TRBJ1-5, with no clear D. V dropped 1 base and J dropped 5 bases, with 9 bases sitting between them. This CDR3 is 14 amino acids long. Germline V gene lookup returns CDR1 LNHNV and CDR2 YYDKDF (reference sequence).